A few counts support the clone carrying this T cell receptor beta chain. What it recognizes is unknown. The sample belongs to a study of blood T cells in healthy people across ages. Study results and limitations: Getting older went along with TCR beta diversity per million T cells dropping roughly linearly.

Between the trimmed V and J ends, which lost 3 bases and 2 bases, there was a span of 10 bases. Germline V lookup: CDR1 DFQATT, CDR2 SNEGSKA (reference sequence). The CDR3 consists of 13 residues. The second PCR ran about 6 to 12 cycles with a sample-barcoded 5' primer and J-beta primers. Via MiXCR, TCRdb re-called the 5' RACE reads, giving one row per CDR3 protein. The sample shows 550,000 to 800,000 distinct CDR3 sequences, about 30% of them seen only once. The sample was blood. The TCR sequence derives from a woman over 75 in good health. The chain combines TRBV20-1 with TRBJ1-1, with no clear D. CDR3 protein: CSARFNSNTEAFF. CDR3 DNA sequence: TGCAGTGCTAGGTTCAACAGCAACACTGAAGCTTTCTTT.